A selection of T cell receptor beta chains follows, all from one sample in a study of Ad26.COV2.S vaccination and SARS-CoV-2 variants. The method was immunoSEQ multiplex PCR; TCRdb's version includes in-frame clones alone and lacks a portion of them. The data contain about 350,000 clones, approximately 90% of them singletons. The sample consisted of peripheral blood, taken in a trial of Ad26.COV2.S vaccine versus placebo. All receptors come from a person between 18 and 65 years old who received the Ad26.COV2.S COVID-19 vaccine or a placebo. The CDR3 runs from the conserved cysteine through the conserved F or W. Fields, in order: CDR3 protein, CDR3 DNA, D gene, V gene, clone size, J gene. The D gene is left open where the match is weak. Size is stated for part of the rows, as once, few or many counts, or as a class when the clone is expanded.

CDR3 protein: CASSVSTGDYGDTQYF; CDR3 DNA: TGTGCCAGCAGCGTGAGCACAGGGGACTACGGAGATACGCAGTATTTT; D gene: -; V gene: TRBV9; clone size: once; J gene: TRBJ2-3
CDR3 protein: CASSPGTGASGNTIYF; CDR3 DNA: TGTGCCAGCAGCCCAGGGACAGGGGCCTCTGGAAACACCATATATTTT; D gene: TRBD1; V gene: TRBV9; clone size: -; J gene: TRBJ1-3
CDR3 protein: CASSQGGSYGYTF; CDR3 DNA: TGTGCCAGCAGCCAAGGGGGTTCCTATGGCTACACCTTC; D gene: -; V gene: TRBV14; clone size: -; J gene: TRBJ1-2
CDR3 protein: CASSVVATEETQYF; CDR3 DNA: TGTGCCAGCAGCGTAGTTGCGACAGAAGAGACCCAGTACTTC; D gene: -; V gene: TRBV9; clone size: -; J gene: TRBJ2-5
CDR3 protein: CASSSTGTNYEQYF; CDR3 DNA: TGTGCCAGCAGTTCAACCGGGACAAACTACGAGCAGTACTTC; D gene: -; V gene: TRBV28; clone size: -; J gene: TRBJ2-7
CDR3 protein: CASSVDRDWYEQYF; CDR3 DNA: TGTGCCAGCAGCGTCGACAGGGATTGGTACGAGCAGTACTTC; D gene: TRBD1; V gene: TRBV4-2; clone size: -; J gene: TRBJ2-7
CDR3 protein: CASIPGGRQAKSEAFF; CDR3 DNA: TGTGCCAGCATCCCAGGGGGGCGACAGGCTAAATCTGAAGCTTTCTTT; D gene: TRBD1; V gene: TRBV7-9; clone size: few; J gene: TRBJ1-1
CDR3 protein: CASSHPTGTRGGNTIYF; CDR3 DNA: TGCGCCAGCAGCCATCCCACCGGGACCCGCGGTGGAAACACCATATATTTT; D gene: -; V gene: TRBV4-1; clone size: -; J gene: TRBJ1-3
CDR3 protein: CASSERGRNYGYTF; CDR3 DNA: TGTGCCAGCAGTGAAAGGGGCAGGAACTATGGCTACACCTTC; D gene: -; V gene: TRBV2; clone size: -; J gene: TRBJ1-2
CDR3 protein: CASTRSPQGLNSPLHF; CDR3 DNA: TGTGCCAGCACCAGATCCCCGCAGGGCCTTAATTCACCCCTCCACTTT; D gene: -; V gene: TRBV7-2; clone size: -; J gene: TRBJ1-6
CDR3 protein: CASSPPGAQVEQYF; CDR3 DNA: TGTGCCAGCAGCCCCCCCGGGGCGCAGGTCGAGCAGTACTTC; D gene: -; V gene: TRBV28; clone size: many; J gene: TRBJ2-7
CDR3 protein: CAWSQLANTGELFF; CDR3 DNA: TGTGCCTGGAGTCAGCTCGCGAACACCGGGGAGCTGTTTTTT; D gene: -; V gene: TRBV30; clone size: -; J gene: TRBJ2-2
CDR3 protein: CASSPPRIQGAWEQYF; CDR3 DNA: TGTGCCAGCTCACCACCGAGAATACAGGGTGCGTGGGAGCAGTACTTC; D gene: -; V gene: TRBV18; clone size: -; J gene: TRBJ2-7
CDR3 protein: CATVDRPNSGNTIYF; CDR3 DNA: TGTGCCACCGTAGACAGGCCGAACTCTGGAAACACCATATATTTT; D gene: -; V gene: TRBV19; clone size: -; J gene: TRBJ1-3
CDR3 protein: CATSLVRAYNEQFF; CDR3 DNA: TGTGCCACCAGCTTAGTTAGAGCCTACAATGAGCAGTTCTTC; D gene: -; V gene: TRBV15; clone size: -; J gene: TRBJ2-1
CDR3 protein: CASSFSALGGVGQPQHF; CDR3 DNA: TGTGCCAGCAGTTTTTCTGCTCTTGGGGGGGTCGGTCAGCCCCAGCATTTT; D gene: -; V gene: TRBV28; clone size: many; J gene: TRBJ1-5
CDR3 protein: CASSQDPGQGFDTEAFF; CDR3 DNA: TGCGCCAGCAGCCAAGATCCGGGACAGGGCTTTGATACTGAAGCTTTCTTT; D gene: TRBD1; V gene: TRBV4-3; clone size: -; J gene: TRBJ1-1
CDR3 protein: CASTFGGGSDSPLHF; CDR3 DNA: TGTGCCAGCACATTTGGCGGGGGCTCGGATTCACCCCTCCACTTT; D gene: -; V gene: TRBV27; clone size: -; J gene: TRBJ1-6
CDR3 protein: CASSPLVTSSGANVLTF; CDR3 DNA: TGTGCCAGCAGCCCCTTAGTTACTTCCTCTGGGGCCAACGTCCTGACTTTC; D gene: -; V gene: TRBV5-5; clone size: -; J gene: TRBJ2-6
CDR3 protein: CASSPPYSGDRGNQPQHF; CDR3 DNA: TGTGCCAGCTCACCACCGTACTCAGGGGACCGTGGCAATCAGCCCCAGCATTTT; D gene: -; V gene: TRBV18; clone size: -; J gene: TRBJ1-5
CDR3 protein: CASSFTGRRTEAFF; CDR3 DNA: TGTGCCAGCAGTTTCACAGGGCGGAGGACTGAAGCTTTCTTT; D gene: -; V gene: TRBV6-5; clone size: -; J gene: TRBJ1-1